A few counts support the clone carrying this TCR beta chain. Its antigen is as yet unknown. Researchers ran the PCR with 60 Vbeta and 13 Jbeta primers. Data came from immunoSEQ multiplex PCR; TCRdb stores just in-frame clones and leaves some out. The table records under 250,000 clones, 81% of them present only once. The sample originates from a study of cytomegalovirus exposure and HLA in healthy donors. General study findings and limits: Researchers reported that a few CMV-associated chains were confirmed in vitro as CMV antigen-specific. TCR beta V- and J-gene trimming was later associated with a missense DCLRE1C variant. Most TCR sequences were seen very rarely across donors, but some public TCRs occurred in many.

The sample was PBMCs. The sequence was obtained from a woman in her sixties in good health and CMV-seropositive.

CDR3 in amino acids: CASSPDRIRGYTF. The CDR3, as DNA: TGTGCCAGCTCACCCGACAGGATCCGGGGCTACACCTTC. The chain recombines TRBV18 with TRBJ1-2; weak D call: TRBD1 (6 bases). The CDR3 runs to 13 residues. Germline V gene sequence: CDR1 KGHSH, CDR2 LQKENI. V gave up 3 bases and J gave up 8 bases, with 13 bases separating them.